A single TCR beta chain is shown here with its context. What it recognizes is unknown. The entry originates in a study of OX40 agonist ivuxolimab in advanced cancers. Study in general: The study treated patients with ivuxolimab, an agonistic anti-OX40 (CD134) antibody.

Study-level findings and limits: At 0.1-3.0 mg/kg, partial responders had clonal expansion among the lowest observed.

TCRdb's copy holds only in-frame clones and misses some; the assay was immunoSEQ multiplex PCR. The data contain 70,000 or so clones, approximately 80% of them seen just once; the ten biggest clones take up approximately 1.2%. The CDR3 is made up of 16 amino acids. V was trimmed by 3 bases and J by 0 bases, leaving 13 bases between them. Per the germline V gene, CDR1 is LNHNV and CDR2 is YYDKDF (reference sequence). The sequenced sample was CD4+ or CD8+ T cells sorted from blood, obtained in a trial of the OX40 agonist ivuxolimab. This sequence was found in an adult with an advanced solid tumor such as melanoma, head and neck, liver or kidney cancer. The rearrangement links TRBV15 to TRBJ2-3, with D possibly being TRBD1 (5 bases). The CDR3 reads CATSRGQGLSTDTQYF. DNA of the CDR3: TGTGCCACCAGCAGGGGGCAGGGCCTCAGCACAGATACGCAGTATTTT.